Below, 7 T cell receptor beta chains from the same sample are listed, as sequenced in a study of OX40 agonist ivuxolimab in advanced cancers. Some clones are missing from TCRdb's copy, which holds only in-frame ones; the method was immunoSEQ multiplex PCR. In the table there are about 64,000 clones, around 84% of which are singletons. Sample: CD4+ or CD8+ T cells sorted from blood, taken in a trial of the OX40 agonist ivuxolimab. The receptors derive from an adult with an advanced solid tumor such as melanoma, head and neck, liver or kidney cancer.

V is TRBV4-1 and J is TRBJ1-3; D remains ambiguous. Germline CDR1 is MGHRA and CDR2 is YSYEKL. Trimming took 0 bases from V and 2 from J, leaving 5 bases between them. The CDR3 contains 14 residues. The CDR3 sequence: CASSQDGTGNTIYF. For the CDR3, the DNA is TGCGCCAGCAGCCAAGATGGAACTGGAAACACCATATATTTT.

The chain employs TRBV9 and TRBJ2-3, with D unresolved. Looked up from germline, CDR1 is SGDLS and CDR2 is YYNGEE. The V end was cut by 3 bases, the J end by 0 bases, with 5 bases between. CDR3 length: 13 amino acids. This CDR3 is CASSETSTDTQYF. The CDR3 coding sequence is TGTGCCAGCAGCGAGACTAGCACAGATACGCAGTATTTT.

The gene calls are TRBV21-1 and TRBJ2-1; the DNA was not used to check the table's D call, TRBD2. TRBV21-1 counts as a pseudogene. The CDR3 covers 15 residues. Here the CDR3 DNA reads TGTGCCAGCAAGGCGGGGGCTCTTTCCTACAATGAGCAGTTCTTC. This codes for CASKAGALSYNEQFF.

J is TRBJ1-6 and V is TRBV7-9; 9 nucleotides align to TRBD1. Germline-derived CDR1 and CDR2 are SEHNR and FQNEAQ (reference sequence). V lost 5 bases, J lost 9 bases, and 5 bases stayed unmatched. The CDR3 sequence is 14 residues long. The CDR3 DNA follows: TGTGCCAGCAGCGGGGGACAGGGCGGTTCACCCCTCCACTTT. This gives the protein CASSGGQGGSPLHF.

The chain has TRBV5-6 and TRBJ1-3; 7 bases are a match to TRBD1. This CDR3 has 17 residues. With V trimmed by 6 bases and J by 0 bases, 12 bases remained unmatched. Germline CDR1 SGHDT, CDR2 YYEEEE. CDR3 loop: CASTLTGTVNSGNTIYF. For the CDR3, the DNA is TGTGCCAGCACCCTGACAGGGACCGTTAACTCTGGAAACACCATATATTTT.

CDR3 coding DNA: TGTGCCAGCAGTTTAAGTCGGTCCTTCCAAGAGACCCAGTACTTC. Its protein is CASSLSRSFQETQYF. V usage is TRBV28 and J usage is TRBJ2-5; D unclear. CDR3 length: 15 amino acids. Germline CDR1 and CDR2: MDHEN and SYDVKM. V was shortened by 2 bases and J by 1 base, with 11 bases between the two germline ends. Variable domain in full (rest from reference TRBV28 and TRBJ2-5): DVKVTQSSRYLVKRTGEKVFLECVQDMDHENMFWYRQDPGLGLRLIYFSYDVKMKEKGDIPEGYSVSREKKERFSLILESASTNQTSMYLCASSLSRSFQETQYFGPGTRLLVL.

This clone ranks as medium-sized. This chain links TRBV5-1 with TRBJ2-1; D unclear. Germline V CDR1 and CDR2: SGHRS, YFSETQ. V shed 4 bases and J shed 4 bases, with 12 bases lying between them. The CDR3 covers 14 residues. CDR3 in DNA: TGCGCCAGCAGCATTCAGGAGACTTACAATGAGCAGTTCTTC. Translated, it gives CASSIQETYNEQFF.